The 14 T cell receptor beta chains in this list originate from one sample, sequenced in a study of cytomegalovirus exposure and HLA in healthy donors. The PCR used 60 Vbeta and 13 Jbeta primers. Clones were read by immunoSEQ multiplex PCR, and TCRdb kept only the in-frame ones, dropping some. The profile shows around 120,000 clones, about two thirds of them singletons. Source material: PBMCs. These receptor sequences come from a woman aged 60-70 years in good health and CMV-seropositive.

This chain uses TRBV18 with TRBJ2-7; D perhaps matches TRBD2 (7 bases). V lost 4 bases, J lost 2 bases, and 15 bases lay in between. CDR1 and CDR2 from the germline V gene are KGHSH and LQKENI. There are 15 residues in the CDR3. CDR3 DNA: TGTGCCAGCTCACGGCCCCGGGGGGCGGCCTACGAGCAGTACTTC. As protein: CASSRPRGAAYEQYF.

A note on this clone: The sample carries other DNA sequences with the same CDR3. This chain's CDR3 is CASSQGQNYGYTF. The CDR3 DNA reads TGTGCCAGCAGCCAAGGGCAGAACTATGGCTACACCTTC. This chain connects TRBV14 to TRBJ1-2; D gene unclear. The V gene's germline CDR1 is SGHDN and CDR2 FVKESK. Trimming pared 1 base from V and 2 bases from J, leaving 5 bases between. The CDR3 sequence is 13 residues long.

The CDR3 reads CASSPAGQGAVYGYTF. The DNA for the CDR3 is TGTGCCAGCAGCCCGGCCGGACAGGGGGCGGTCTATGGCTACACCTTC. The genes are TRBV7-6 and TRBJ1-2; 11 nucleotides align to TRBD1. Germline V gives CDR1 SGHVS, CDR2 FNYEAQ. Germline trimming cut 5 bases from V and 4 bases from J; bases unmatched to any gene: 9. The CDR3 has 16 amino acids.

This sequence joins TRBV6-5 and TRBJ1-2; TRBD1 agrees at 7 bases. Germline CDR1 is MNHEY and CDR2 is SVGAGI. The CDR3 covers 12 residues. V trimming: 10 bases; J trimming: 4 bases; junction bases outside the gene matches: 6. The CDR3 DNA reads TGTGCCACCTCGGACAGGAGCTATGGCTACACCTTC. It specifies CATSDRSYGYTF.

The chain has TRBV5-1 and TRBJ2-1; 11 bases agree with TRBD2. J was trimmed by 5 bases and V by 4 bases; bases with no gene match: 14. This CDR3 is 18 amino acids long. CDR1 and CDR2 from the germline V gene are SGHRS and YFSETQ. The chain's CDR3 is CASSPSGSSGGSHNEQFF. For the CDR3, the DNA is TGCGCCAGCAGCCCGTCTGGGTCTAGCGGGGGGTCCCACAATGAGCAGTTCTTC.

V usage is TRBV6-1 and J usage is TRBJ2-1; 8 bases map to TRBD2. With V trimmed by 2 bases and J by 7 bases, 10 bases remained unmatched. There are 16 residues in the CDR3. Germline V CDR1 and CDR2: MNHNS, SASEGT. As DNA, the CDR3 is TGTGCCAGCAGTGAATGGGACGGGGGGGCAAGGAATGAGCAGTTCTTC. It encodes CASSEWDGGARNEQFF.

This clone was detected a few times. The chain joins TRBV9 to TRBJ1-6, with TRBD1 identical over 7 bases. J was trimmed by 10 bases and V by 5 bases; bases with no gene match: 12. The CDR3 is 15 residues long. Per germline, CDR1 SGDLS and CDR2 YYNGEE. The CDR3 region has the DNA TGTGCCAGCAGACGGGAAGGGGGCTTGGGATCACCCCTCCACTTT. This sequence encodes CASRREGGLGSPLHF.

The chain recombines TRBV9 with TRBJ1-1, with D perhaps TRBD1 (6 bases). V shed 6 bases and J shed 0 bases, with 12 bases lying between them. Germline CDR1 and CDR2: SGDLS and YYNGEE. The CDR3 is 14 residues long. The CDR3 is CASTGGGMNTEAFF. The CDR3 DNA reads TGTGCCAGCACGGGGGGCGGAATGAACACTGAAGCTTTCTTT.

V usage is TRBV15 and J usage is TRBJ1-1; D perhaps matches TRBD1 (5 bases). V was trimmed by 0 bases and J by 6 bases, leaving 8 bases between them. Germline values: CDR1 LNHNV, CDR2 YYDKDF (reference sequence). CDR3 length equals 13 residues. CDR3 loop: CATSREGGAEAFF. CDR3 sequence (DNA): TGTGCCACCAGCAGAGAGGGAGGGGCTGAAGCTTTCTTT. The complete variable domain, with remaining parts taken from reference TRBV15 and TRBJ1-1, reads DAMVIQNPRYQVTQFGKPVTLSCSQTLNHNVMYWYQQKSSQAPKLLFHYYDKDFNNEADTPDNFQSRRPNTSFCFLDIRSPGLGDTAMYLCATSREGGAEAFFGQGTRLTVV.

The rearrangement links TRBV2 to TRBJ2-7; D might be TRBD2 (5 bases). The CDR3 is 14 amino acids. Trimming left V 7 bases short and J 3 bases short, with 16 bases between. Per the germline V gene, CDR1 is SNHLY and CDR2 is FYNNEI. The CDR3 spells CASKAGTNYYEQYF. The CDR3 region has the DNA TGTGCCAGCAAGGCGGGTACCAATTACTACGAGCAGTACTTC.

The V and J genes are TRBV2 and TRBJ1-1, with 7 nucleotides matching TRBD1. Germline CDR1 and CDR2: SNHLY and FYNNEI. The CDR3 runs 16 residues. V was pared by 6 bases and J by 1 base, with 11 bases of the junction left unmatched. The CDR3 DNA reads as TGTGCCAGCAGACATAATACCAGGGGGAGGAACACTGAAGCTTTCTTT. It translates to CASRHNTRGRNTEAFF.

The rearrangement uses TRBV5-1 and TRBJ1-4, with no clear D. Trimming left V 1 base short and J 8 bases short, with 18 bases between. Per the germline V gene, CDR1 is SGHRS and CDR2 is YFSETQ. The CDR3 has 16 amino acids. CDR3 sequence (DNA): TGCGCCAGCAGCTTGTCAGGTTCGACGAGTAACGAAAAACTGTTTTTT. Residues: CASSLSGSTSNEKLFF.

In DNA, the CDR3 is TGCGCCAGCAGCTTGTCCACAGGGGGAGATCAGCCCCAGCATTTT. This codes for CASSLSTGGDQPQHF. The chain links TRBV5-1 to TRBJ1-5; the match to TRBD1 covers 8 bases. CDR3 size: 15 residues. V shed 1 base and J 5 bases; nucleotides not matched to a gene: 5. Germline lookup yields CDR1 SGHRS and CDR2 YFSETQ.

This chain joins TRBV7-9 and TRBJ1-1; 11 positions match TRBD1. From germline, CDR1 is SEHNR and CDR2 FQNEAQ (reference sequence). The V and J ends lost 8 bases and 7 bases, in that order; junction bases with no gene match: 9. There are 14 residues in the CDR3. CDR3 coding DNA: TGTGCCAGCGGGAGGGACAGGGGGTTCGGTGAAGCTTTCTTT. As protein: CASGRDRGFGEAFF.